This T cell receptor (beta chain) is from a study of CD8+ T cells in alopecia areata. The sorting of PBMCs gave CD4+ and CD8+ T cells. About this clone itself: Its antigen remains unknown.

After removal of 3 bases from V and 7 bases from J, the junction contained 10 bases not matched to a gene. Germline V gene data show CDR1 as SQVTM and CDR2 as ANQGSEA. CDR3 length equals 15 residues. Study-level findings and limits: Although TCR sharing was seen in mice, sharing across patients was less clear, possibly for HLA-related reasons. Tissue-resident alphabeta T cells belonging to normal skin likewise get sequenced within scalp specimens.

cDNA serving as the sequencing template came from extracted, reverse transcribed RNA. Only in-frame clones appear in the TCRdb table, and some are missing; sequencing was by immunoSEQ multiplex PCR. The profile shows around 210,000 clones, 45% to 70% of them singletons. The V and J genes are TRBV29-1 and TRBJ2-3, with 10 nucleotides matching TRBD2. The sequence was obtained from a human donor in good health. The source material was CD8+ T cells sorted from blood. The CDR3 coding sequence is TGCAGCGTTGATGGGCTAGCGGGGGTTTCTAATACGCAGTATTTT. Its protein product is CSVDGLAGVSNTQYF.